This record concerns one T cell receptor beta chain sequence. These data originate in a study of blood T cell repertoires in COVID-19. The CDR3 contains 15 residues. V was trimmed by 2 bases and J by 6 bases, leaving 14 bases between them. The germline gives CDR1 KGHSH, CDR2 LQKENI. Libraries were prepared by immunoSEQ multiplex PCR; TCRdb keeps only in-frame clonotypes and omits some of them. The sample carries 150,000 to 190,000 clones, about 88% recorded once. This rearrangement joins TRBV18 to TRBJ2-1; D remains unclear. The sequence derives from a woman aged 60-75 years with COVID-19, enrolled during active disease. Sequenced material: peripheral blood. The DNA for the CDR3 is TGTGCCAGCTCACCAGACAATGGGTTCGGCAATGAGCAGTTCTTC. This codes for CASSPDNGFGNEQFF.